This T cell receptor (beta chain) was profiled in a study of CD8+ T cells in alopecia areata. Overall study findings and caveats: Possibly because of HLA-related factors, TCR sharing was less clear across patients than in mice. Across lesional scalp, and particularly alopecia totalis/universalis, clonality surpassed that of normal scalp.

Collection of lesional scalp punch biopsies and peripheral blood was performed in alopecia areata patients. CD4+ and CD8+ T cells were sorted from PBMCs stained for CD3, CD4 and CD8. J was trimmed by 7 bases and V by 5 bases; bases with no gene match: 5. Germline assignment: CDR1 MNHNY and CDR2 SVGAGI (reference sequence). This CDR3 has 12 residues. Of note for this clone: Its cognate antigen is unknown.

After isolation, RNA underwent reverse transcription to generate cDNA as the sequencing template. Sequencing used immunoSEQ multiplex PCR; TCRdb keeps in-frame clones, though not all of them. Found here are about 64,000 clones, about 40% of them singletons; the top ten hold roughly 51%. The source is a human donor with alopecia areata. Sequencing input: NKG2D-low CD8+ T cells sorted from blood. The chain is built from TRBV6-6 and TRBJ2-7, with 7 bases lining up with TRBD1. The CDR3: CASSITGAEQYF. In DNA, the CDR3 is TGTGCCAGCAGTATTACAGGGGCTGAGCAGTACTTC.